This T cell receptor (beta chain) was profiled in a study of cytotoxic CD8 clonotypes in ibrutinib-treated CLL. A remark on this clone: Its antigen remains unidentified.

Sequencing sought depths of 1 in 200,000 to 1 in 1 million T cells. Sequencing used immunoSEQ multiplex PCR; TCRdb keeps in-frame clones, though not all of them. The sample yields tens of thousands of clones, roughly 80% seen once. The study's findings and limits: Under therapy, public clonotypes either contracted or stayed stable, and they were uncommon.

The CDR3 spans 12 residues. Germline values: CDR1 SQVTM, CDR2 ANQGSEA. Cryopreserved PBMCs supplied about 2 micrograms of genomic DNA for TCR beta libraries. The V call is TRBV29-1, the J call TRBJ2-5; 8 bases line up with TRBD1. The receptor was isolated from a human donor with chronic lymphocytic leukemia. This specimen consisted of PBMCs, obtained after 24 months of ibrutinib treatment. The CDR3, as DNA: TGCAGTGCGGGACAGGCCCAGGGGACCCAGTACTTC. Protein sequence: CSAGQAQGTQYF.